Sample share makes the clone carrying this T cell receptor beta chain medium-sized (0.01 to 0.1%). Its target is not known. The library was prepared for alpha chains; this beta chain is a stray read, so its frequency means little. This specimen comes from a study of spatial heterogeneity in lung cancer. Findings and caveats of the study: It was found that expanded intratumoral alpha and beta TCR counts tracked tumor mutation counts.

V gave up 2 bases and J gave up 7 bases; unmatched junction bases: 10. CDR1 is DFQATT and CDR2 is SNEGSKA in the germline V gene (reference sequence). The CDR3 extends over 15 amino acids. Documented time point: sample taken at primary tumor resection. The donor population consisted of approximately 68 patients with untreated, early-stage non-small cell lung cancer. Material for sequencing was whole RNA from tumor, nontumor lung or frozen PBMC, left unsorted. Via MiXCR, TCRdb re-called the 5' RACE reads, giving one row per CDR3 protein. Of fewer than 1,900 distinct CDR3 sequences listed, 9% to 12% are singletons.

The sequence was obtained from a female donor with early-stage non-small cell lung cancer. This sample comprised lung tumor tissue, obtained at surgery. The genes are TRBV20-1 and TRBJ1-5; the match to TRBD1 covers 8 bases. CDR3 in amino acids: CSARPRSGGGQPQHF. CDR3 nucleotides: TGCAGTGCTAGACCGCGATCAGGGGGCGGGCAGCCCCAGCATTTT.